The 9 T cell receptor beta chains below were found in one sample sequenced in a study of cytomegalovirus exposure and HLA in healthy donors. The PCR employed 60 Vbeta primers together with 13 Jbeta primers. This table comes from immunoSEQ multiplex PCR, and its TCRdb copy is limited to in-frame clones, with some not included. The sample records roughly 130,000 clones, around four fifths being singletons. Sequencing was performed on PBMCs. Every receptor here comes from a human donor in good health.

The CDR3 nucleotides are TGTGCCAGCACGGGGAACAACAATGAGCAGTTCTTC. Amino acids: CASTGNNNEQFF. V and J are TRBV6-4 and TRBJ2-1, with D possibly matching TRBD2 (5 bases). The CDR3 consists of 12 residues. CDR1 MRHNA and CDR2 SNTAGT come from the germline V gene. V was pared by 7 bases and J by 5 bases, with 9 bases between.

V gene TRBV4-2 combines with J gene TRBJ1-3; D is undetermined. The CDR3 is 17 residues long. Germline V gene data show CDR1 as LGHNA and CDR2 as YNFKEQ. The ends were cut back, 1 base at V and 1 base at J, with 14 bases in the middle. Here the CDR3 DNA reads TGTGCCAGCAGCCAAGTCGAGAGGTTAGGATCTGGAAACACCATATATTTT. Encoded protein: CASSQVERLGSGNTIYF.

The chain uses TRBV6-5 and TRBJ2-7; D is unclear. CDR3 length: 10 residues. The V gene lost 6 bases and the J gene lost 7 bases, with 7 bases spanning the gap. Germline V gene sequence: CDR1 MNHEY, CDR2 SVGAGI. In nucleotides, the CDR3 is TGTGCCAGCAGCCTAGGAGAGCAGTACTTC. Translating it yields CASSLGEQYF.

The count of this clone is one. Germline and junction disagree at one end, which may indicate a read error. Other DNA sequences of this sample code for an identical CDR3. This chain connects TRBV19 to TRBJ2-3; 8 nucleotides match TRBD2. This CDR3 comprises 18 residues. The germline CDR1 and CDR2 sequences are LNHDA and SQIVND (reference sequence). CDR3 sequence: CASSIGGTRGGFTDTQYF. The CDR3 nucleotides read TGTGCCAGTAGTATAGGGGGGACTCGGGGGGGGTTCACAGACACGCAGTATTTT.

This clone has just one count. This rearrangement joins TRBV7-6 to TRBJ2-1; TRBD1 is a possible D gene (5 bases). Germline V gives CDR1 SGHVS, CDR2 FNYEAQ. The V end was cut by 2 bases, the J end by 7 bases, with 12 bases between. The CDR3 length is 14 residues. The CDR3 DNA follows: TGTGCCAGCAGCTTACCGAGCCAGGGAAATGAGCAGTTCTTC. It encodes CASSLPSQGNEQFF.

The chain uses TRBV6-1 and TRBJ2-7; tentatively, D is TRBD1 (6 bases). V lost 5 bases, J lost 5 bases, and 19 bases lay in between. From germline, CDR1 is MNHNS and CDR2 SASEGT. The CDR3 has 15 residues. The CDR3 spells CASSRQAGETDEQYF. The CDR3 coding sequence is TGTGCCAGCAGTCGTCAGGCAGGGGAGACTGACGAGCAGTACTTC.

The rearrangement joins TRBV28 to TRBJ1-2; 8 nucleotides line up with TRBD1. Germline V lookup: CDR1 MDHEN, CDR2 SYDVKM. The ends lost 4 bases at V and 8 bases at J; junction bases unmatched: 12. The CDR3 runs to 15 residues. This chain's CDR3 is CASSSSGQGAGGYTF. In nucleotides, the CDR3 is TGTGCCAGCAGTTCGTCCGGGCAGGGGGCAGGAGGCTACACCTTC.

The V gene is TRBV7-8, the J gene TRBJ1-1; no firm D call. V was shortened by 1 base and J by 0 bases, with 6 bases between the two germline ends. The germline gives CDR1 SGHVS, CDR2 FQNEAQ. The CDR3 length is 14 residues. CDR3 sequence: CASSLETLNTEAFF. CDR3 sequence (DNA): TGTGCCAGCAGCTTAGAGACACTGAACACTGAAGCTTTCTTT. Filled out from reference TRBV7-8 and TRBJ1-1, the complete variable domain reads GAGVSQSPRYKVAKRGQDVALRCDPISGHVSLFWYQQALGQGPEFLTYFQNEAQLDKSGLPSDRFFAERPEGSVSTLKIQRTQQEDSAVYLCASSLETLNTEAFFGQGTRLTVV.

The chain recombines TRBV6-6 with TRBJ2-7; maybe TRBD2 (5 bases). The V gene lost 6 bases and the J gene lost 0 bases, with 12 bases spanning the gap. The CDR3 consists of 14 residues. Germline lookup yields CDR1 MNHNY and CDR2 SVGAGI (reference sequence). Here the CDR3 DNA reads TGTGCCAGCAGCTCCCTAGGGAGCTCCTACGAGCAGTACTTC. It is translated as CASSSLGSSYEQYF.